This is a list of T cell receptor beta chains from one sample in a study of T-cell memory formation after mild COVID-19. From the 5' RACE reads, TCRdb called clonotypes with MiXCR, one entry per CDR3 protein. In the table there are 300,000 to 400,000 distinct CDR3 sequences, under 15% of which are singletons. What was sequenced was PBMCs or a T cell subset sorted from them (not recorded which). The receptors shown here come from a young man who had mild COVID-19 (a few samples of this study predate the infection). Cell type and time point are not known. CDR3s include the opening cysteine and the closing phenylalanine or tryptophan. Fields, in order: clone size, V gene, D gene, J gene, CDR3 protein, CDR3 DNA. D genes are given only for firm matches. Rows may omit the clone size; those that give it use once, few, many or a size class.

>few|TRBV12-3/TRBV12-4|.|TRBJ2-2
CASSPGLTTGELFF
TGTGCCAGCAGCCCGGGACTCACCACCGGGGAGCTGTTTTTT
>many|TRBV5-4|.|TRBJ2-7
CASSLVGSYEQYF
TGTGCCAGCAGCTTGGTGGGCTCCTACGAGCAGTACTTC
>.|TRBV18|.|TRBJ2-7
CASSGRQDSSYEQYF
TGTGCCAGCTCGGGACGACAGGACAGCTCCTACGAGCAGTACTTC
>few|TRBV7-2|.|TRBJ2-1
CASSSRATSANEQFF
TGTGCCAGCAGCTCACGGGCCACATCGGCGAATGAGCAGTTCTTC
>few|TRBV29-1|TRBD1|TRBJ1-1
CSASGQGHLEAFF
TGCAGCGCCTCTGGACAGGGACACCTTGAAGCTTTCTTT
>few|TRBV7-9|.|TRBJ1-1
CASAVGGGTEAFF
TGTGCCAGCGCTGTGGGGGGAGGCACTGAAGCTTTCTTT
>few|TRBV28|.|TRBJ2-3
CASSRTLGSDTQYF
TGTGCCAGCAGTCGGACTCTCGGCTCAGATACGCAGTATTTT
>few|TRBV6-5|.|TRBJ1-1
CASSYSDNMGTEAFF
TGTGCCAGCAGCTACTCGGACAACATGGGGACTGAAGCTTTCTTT
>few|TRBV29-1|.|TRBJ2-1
CSVEFPSGEQFF
TGCAGCGTTGAATTTCCCAGCGGTGAGCAGTTCTTC
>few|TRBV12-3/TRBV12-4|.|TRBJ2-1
CASSLVIRSYNEQFF
TGTGCCAGCAGCTTAGTTATCAGAAGTTACAATGAGCAGTTCTTC
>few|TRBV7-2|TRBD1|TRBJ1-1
CASSVTGQGRTEAFF
TGTGCCAGCAGCGTAACGGGACAGGGGAGGACTGAAGCTTTCTTT
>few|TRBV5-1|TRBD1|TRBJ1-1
CASSPGGTANTEAFF
TGCGCCAGCAGCCCGGGGGGGACAGCCAACACTGAAGCTTTCTTT
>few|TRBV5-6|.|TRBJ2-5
CASSAVTGRAETQYF
TGTGCCAGCAGCGCCGTTACAGGGCGGGCAGAGACCCAGTACTTC
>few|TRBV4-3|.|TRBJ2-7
CASSQDLGVYEQYF
TGCGCCAGCAGCCAAGATCTGGGTGTTTACGAGCAGTACTTC
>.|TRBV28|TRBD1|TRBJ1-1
CASSRTGGEAFF
TGTGCCAGCAGTCGGACAGGCGGTGAAGCTTTCTTT
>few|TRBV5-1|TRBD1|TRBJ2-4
CASSAPGTGINIQYF
TGCGCCAGCAGCGCTCCCGGGACAGGGATAAACATTCAGTACTTC
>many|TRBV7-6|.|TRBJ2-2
CASSQLGANTGELFF
TGTGCCAGCAGCCAACTGGGGGCGAACACCGGGGAGCTGTTTTTT
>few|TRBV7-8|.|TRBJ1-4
CASSHRPGEKLFF
TGTGCCAGCAGCCACCGGCCGGGGGAAAAACTGTTTTTT
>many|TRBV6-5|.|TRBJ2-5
CASSLAATYQETQYF
TGTGCCAGCAGTTTGGCTGCGACGTACCAAGAGACCCAGTACTTC
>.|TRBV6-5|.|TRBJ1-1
CASSRSLDLTTEAFF
TGTGCCAGCAGTCGCTCTTTGGATCTAACCACTGAAGCTTTCTTT
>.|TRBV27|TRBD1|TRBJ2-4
CASSSGTGIDIQYF
TGTGCCAGCAGTTCCGGGACAGGGATTGACATTCAGTACTTC
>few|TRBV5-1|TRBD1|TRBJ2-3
CASSLATGGRSGTDTQYF
TGCGCCAGCAGCTTGGCGACAGGGGGACGTTCTGGCACAGATACGCAGTATTTT
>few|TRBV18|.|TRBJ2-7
CASSPSSWEQYF
TGTGCCAGCTCACCAAGTTCCTGGGAGCAGTACTTC
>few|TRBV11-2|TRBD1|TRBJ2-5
CASSLQGTAETETQYF
TGTGCCAGCAGCTTACAAGGGACAGCAGAAACAGAGACCCAGTACTTC
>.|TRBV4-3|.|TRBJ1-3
CASSPDRAHSGNTIYF
TGCGCCAGCAGCCCAGATAGGGCCCACTCTGGAAACACCATATATTTT
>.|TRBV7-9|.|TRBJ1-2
CASSSRASLYGYTF
TGTGCCAGCAGCTCCCGGGCCTCCCTCTATGGCTACACCTTC
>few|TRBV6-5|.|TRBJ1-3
CASSRVAYSGNTIYF
TGTGCCAGCAGCCGGGTAGCATACTCTGGAAACACCATATATTTT
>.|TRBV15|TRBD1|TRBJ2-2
CATSGDRAFGELFF
TGTGCCACCAGCGGGGACAGGGCTTTTGGGGAGCTGTTTTTT
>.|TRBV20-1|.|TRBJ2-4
CSGRRGLGGAKNIQYF
TGCAGTGGAAGGCGGGGGCTCGGTGGGGCCAAAAACATTCAGTACTTC
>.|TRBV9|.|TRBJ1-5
CASSVGAADNQPQHF
TGTGCCAGCAGCGTAGGTGCGGCGGACAATCAGCCCCAGCATTTT
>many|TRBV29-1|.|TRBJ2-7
CSVEGGTSYEQYF
TGCAGCGTTGAAGGGGGTACCTCCTACGAGCAGTACTTC
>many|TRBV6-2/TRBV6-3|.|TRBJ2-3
CASSYAGLSTDTQYF
TGTGCCAGCAGTTACGCGGGATTAAGCACAGATACGCAGTATTTT
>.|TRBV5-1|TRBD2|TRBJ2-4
CASSLGTSGGGIQYF
TGCGCCAGCAGCTTGGGGACTAGCGGGGGCGGCATTCAGTACTTC
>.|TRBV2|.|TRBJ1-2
CASSGLANYGYTF
TGTGCCAGCAGCGGACTAGCTAACTATGGCTACACCTTC
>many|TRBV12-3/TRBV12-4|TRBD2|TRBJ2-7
CASSWTSGGPEQYF
TGTGCCAGCAGTTGGACTAGCGGGGGGCCGGAGCAGTACTTC